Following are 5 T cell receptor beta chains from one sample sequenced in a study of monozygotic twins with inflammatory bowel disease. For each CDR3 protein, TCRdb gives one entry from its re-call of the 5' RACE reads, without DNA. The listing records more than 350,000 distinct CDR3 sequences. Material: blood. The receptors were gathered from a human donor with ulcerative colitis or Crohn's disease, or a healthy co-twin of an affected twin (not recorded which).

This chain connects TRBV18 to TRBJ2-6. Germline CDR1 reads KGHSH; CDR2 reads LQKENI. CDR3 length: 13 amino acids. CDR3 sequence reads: CASSLTGVYVLTF.

The CDR3 reads CASTPMGSTYEQYF. This chain joins TRBV28 and TRBJ2-7; TCRdb's assignment of TRBD1 cannot be checked, as there is no DNA. In germline, CDR1 is MDHEN, CDR2 SYDVKM. The CDR3 totals 14 residues. Together with reference TRBV28 and TRBJ2-7, the CDR3 gives the full variable domain: DVKVTQSSRYLVKRTGEKVFLECVQDMDHENMFWYRQDPGLGLRLIYFSYDVKMKEKGDIPEGYSVSREKKERFSLILESASTNQTSMYLCASTPMGSTYEQYFGPGTRLTVT.

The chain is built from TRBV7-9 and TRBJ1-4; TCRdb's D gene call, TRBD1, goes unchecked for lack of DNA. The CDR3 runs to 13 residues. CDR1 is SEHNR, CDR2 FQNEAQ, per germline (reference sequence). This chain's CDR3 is CASSPGWEEKLFF.

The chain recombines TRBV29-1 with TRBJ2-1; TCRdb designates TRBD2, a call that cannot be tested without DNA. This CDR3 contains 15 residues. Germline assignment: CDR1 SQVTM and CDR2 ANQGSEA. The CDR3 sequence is CSANSGGRPPNEQFF.

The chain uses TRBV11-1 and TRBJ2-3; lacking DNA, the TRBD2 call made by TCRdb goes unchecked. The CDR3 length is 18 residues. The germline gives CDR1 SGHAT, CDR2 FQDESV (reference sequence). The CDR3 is CASSPGLAGGTGTDTQYF.